This T cell receptor (beta chain) was documented in a study of CD8 T cells in Susac syndrome. Study results and limitations: An acknowledgment was made by the study that its TCR sequencing and HLA analysis involved relatively few individuals.

Reverse transcription of roughly 0.5 to 1 ug RNA was carried out with random hexamers. The amplification used immunoSEQ multiplex PCR on TCR beta CDR3; it spanned 54 Vbeta and 13 Jbeta. In TCRdb, the immunoSEQ multiplex PCR reads were re-called with MiXCR into one record per CDR3 protein. The sample lists 300,000 or so distinct CDR3 sequences, about 91% occurring once. In its sample, this clonotype was seen a few times. Antigen specificity is unknown. Sequencing used CD4+ T cells from PBMCs. This TCR was recovered from a human donor with multiple sclerosis.

The CDR3 loop is CSVGRGTEAFF. Here the CDR3 DNA reads TGCAGCGTTGGCAGGGGCACTGAAGCTTTCTTT. The V and J genes are TRBV29-1 and TRBJ1-1; maybe TRBD1 (6 bases). The ends were cut back, 4 bases at V and 4 bases at J, with 7 bases in the middle. The CDR3 has 11 amino acids. CDR1 is SQVTM, CDR2 ANQGSEA, per germline.